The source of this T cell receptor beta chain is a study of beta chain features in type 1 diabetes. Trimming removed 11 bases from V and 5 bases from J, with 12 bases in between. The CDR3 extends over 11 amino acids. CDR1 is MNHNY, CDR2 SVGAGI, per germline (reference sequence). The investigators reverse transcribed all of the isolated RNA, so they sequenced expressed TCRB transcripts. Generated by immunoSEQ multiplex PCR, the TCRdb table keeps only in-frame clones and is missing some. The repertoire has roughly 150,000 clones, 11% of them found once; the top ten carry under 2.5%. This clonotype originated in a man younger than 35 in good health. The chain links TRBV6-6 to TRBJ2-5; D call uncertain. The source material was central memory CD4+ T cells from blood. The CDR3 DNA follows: TGTGCCTCGGCCGGATGGGAGACCCAGTACTTC. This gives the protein CASAGWETQYF.